A selection of T cell receptor beta chains follows, all from one sample in a study of control samples from healthy donors and cancer patients. TCRdb keeps only in-frame clones here, not all; method: immunoSEQ multiplex PCR. Recorded here are fewer than 250,000 clones; the top ten clones represent approximately 2.2%. The material sequenced was blood. Receptor source: a woman under 40 in good health. CDR3s include the opening cysteine and the closing phenylalanine or tryptophan. Fields, in order: CDR3 protein, V gene.

CDR3 protein: CASSLVGGRGEKLFF
V gene: TRBV7-8

CDR3 protein: CASSGGGLREQYF
V gene: TRBV25-1

CDR3 protein: CASSFQAWATEAFF
V gene: TRBV27

CDR3 protein: CAWSVTVNTEAFF
V gene: TRBV30

CDR3 protein: CASSLPAREVETQYF
V gene: TRBV7-9

CDR3 protein: CASSYDMNSNQPQHF
V gene: TRBV6-6

CDR3 protein: CAIRDRNASNQPQHF
V gene: TRBV10-3

CDR3 protein: CASSYGIQHTEAFF
V gene: TRBV6-5

CDR3 protein: CASSFAGGAETQYF
V gene: TRBV28

CDR3 protein: CASSPPSGYEQYF
V gene: TRBV7-2

CDR3 protein: CASSSNAGGTDTQYF
V gene: TRBV6-1

CDR3 protein: CASSDRGLSAFF
V gene: TRBV6-2/TRBV6-3

CDR3 protein: CASSFGGVSSTDTQYF
V gene: TRBV5-1

CDR3 protein: CASSLSGTGGLRVQPQHF
V gene: TRBV7-2

CDR3 protein: CASRAGTGPYGYTF
V gene: TRBV28

CDR3 protein: CASNRLTSYEQYF
V gene: TRBV7-9

CDR3 protein: CASSLAEGPPYEQYF
V gene: TRBV7-6

CDR3 protein: CASRAFQGANQPQHF
V gene: TRBV6-5

CDR3 protein: CASSQDRATEAFF
V gene: TRBV18

CDR3 protein: CASSSGAQGVEQYF
V gene: TRBV7-3

CDR3 protein: CASTPGQTINTGELFF
V gene: TRBV6-6

CDR3 protein: CASSRGQLQETQYF
V gene: TRBV18

CDR3 protein: CASSLSGWAAESTGELFF
V gene: TRBV11-3

CDR3 protein: CAWSTGGGQPQHF
V gene: TRBV30

CDR3 protein: CASSFFTATHAYYGYTF
V gene: TRBV5-6

CDR3 protein: CASSLGTGGMGTDTQYF
V gene: TRBV7-6

CDR3 protein: CASSPEGTNNEQFF
V gene: TRBV18

CDR3 protein: CASSLGRRGEETQYF
V gene: TRBV5-1

CDR3 protein: CASSIGGTGDTQYF
V gene: TRBV19

CDR3 protein: CASSSPSIGQGRDTQYF
V gene: TRBV25-1

CDR3 protein: CASSYGTGGSGQPQHF
V gene: TRBV6-5

CDR3 protein: CAISGDPAYGYTF
V gene: TRBV10-3

CDR3 protein: CASSYSIGREAFF
V gene: TRBV6-6

CDR3 protein: CASSPGPYEQYF
V gene: TRBV7-9

CDR3 protein: CASIPPPGRGNQPQHF
V gene: TRBV6-4

CDR3 protein: CASSSGQLGNEKLFF
V gene: TRBV19

CDR3 protein: CATSSSRGEQYF
V gene: TRBV15

CDR3 protein: CASAQGGEEQYF
V gene: TRBV21-1

CDR3 protein: CASSLGRIRFGNTIYF
V gene: TRBV5-8

CDR3 protein: CASSFGGLETQYF
V gene: TRBV7-3

CDR3 protein: CASSQGGGRGSGANVLTF
V gene: TRBV4-3

CDR3 protein: CAWSVQGPQGSPLHF
V gene: TRBV30

CDR3 protein: CASSPPGQPQHF
V gene: TRBV18